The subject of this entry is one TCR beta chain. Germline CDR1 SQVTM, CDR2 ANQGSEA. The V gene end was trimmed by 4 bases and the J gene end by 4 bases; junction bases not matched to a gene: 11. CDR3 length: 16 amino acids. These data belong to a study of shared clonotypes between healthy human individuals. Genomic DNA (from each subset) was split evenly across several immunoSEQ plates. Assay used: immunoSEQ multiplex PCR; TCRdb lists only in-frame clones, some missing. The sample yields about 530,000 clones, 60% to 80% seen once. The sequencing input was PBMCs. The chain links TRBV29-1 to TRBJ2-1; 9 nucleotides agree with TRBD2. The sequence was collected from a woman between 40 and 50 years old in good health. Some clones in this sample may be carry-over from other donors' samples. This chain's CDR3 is CSVGGGVSGRYNEQFF. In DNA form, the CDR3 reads TGCAGCGTTGGGGGGGGTGTTAGCGGGAGATACAATGAGCAGTTCTTC.